Here is one T cell receptor beta chain with its context. Its antigen is unknown. Base-call qualities are not available, and no considerably larger clone is one nucleotide away. The data derive from a study of CD8+CD57+ T cells in acquired aplastic anemia (dated by TCRdb to 2016 to 2019). A note on the overall study: On average, sorted CD4+ and CD8+ cells yielded roughly 3.4 ug of extracted DNA, with a range of roughly 0.19 to 27.4 ug. CD8+CD57+ expansion was defined as a frequency above the mean frequency observed in healthy subjects.

The research as a whole found: CD8+ Simpson's diversity did not differ significantly between patients and healthy controls (P=0.060). Approximately 27 CD8+ CDR3 sequences were found in both patients and controls but appeared to be highly expressed in patients and within the immunodominant clones of the patients.

The patients picked for sequencing were ones in whom flow cytometry had shown an expansion of CD8+CD57+ cells. All patients had severe acquired aplastic anemia diagnosed by International Study of Aplastic Anemia and Agranulocytosis and Camitta criteria. No therapy had been received by the patients at the time of blood sampling. In the study, sorted CD4+ and CD8+ blood T cells from patients with severe aplastic anemia and from healthy subjects underwent deep sequencing of TCR repertoires. In the USA, patient enrollment took place under clinicaltrials.gov protocols 00001620, 01623167, 00001397, 00071045, 00081523 and 00961064. Ficoll-Paque density gradient centrifugation was used to isolate peripheral blood mononuclear cells. Before DNA extraction, CD4+ and CD8+ T cells were sorted with FACS or magnetic beads. Genomic DNA served as template for TCR beta VDJ combination and CDR3 sequence profiling. An Illumina HiSeq 2000 was the platform used for TCR repertoire sequencing. In the source study's methods: Repertoires were assessed using TRBV/TRBJ rearrangement plots, CDR3 size and DJ length profiles, and Simpson's diversity index. The most abundant DNA sequence in the deep sequencing data was taken as the immunodominant clone. CDR3 amino acid sequences were checked for sharing between subjects and were compared against published repertoires and the VDJdb database. The raw public data were reprocessed by TCRdb itself: fastp quality trimming at Q25, MiXCR clonotype calling, in-frame beta chains only. All rows with the same CDR3 protein become a single entry with the most common DNA and genes. The V and J calls shown here were made by TCRdb, not taken from the authors' results. The sample includes about 250,000 distinct CDR3 sequences, with around half observed a single time. Clones ranked in the top ten supply 6.5% to 10% of the sample.

Unmatched junction bases come to 11, with V trimmed by 2 bases and J by 6 bases. In the germline V gene (reference sequence), CDR1 corresponds to SEHNR and CDR2 to FQNEAQ. From cysteine to phenylalanine, the CDR3 is 18 amino acids long. Only the CDR3 DNA is retained, 54 bases long and in frame from the first base. The sequence came from a human donor with aplastic anemia. The specimen was sorted CD4+, CD8+, or CD8+CD57+ T cells (not recorded which) from PBMCs. The chain is made from TRBV7-9 and TRBJ2-1, and 12 junction bases match TRBD2. The DNA sequence is given as TGTGCCAGCAGCTTACCATTGAGACTAGCGGGAGTCTCCAATGAGCAGTTCTTC. This codes for CASSLPLRLAGVSNEQFF.